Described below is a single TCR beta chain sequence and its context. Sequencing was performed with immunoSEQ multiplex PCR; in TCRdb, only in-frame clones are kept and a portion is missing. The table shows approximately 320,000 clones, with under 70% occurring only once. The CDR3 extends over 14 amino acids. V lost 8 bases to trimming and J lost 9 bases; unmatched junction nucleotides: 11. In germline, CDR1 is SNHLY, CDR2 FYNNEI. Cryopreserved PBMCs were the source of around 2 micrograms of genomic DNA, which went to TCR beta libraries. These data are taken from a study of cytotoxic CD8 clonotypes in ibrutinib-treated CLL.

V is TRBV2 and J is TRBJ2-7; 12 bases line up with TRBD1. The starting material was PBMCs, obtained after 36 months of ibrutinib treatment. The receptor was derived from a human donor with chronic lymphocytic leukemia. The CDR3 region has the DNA TGTGCCAGCCTTAGGGACAGGGGGCTTGGGGTGCAGTACTTC. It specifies CASLRDRGLGVQYF.